What follows is one T cell receptor beta chain and its context. The data were taken from a study of blood T cell repertoires in COVID-19. Study-wide background: Sites across the United States, Italy and Spain contributed samples from acute and convalescent COVID-19. Nucleic acid was either cDNA or gDNA, and it came from T cells, B-cell-depleted T cells, or PBMCs.

The germline CDR1 and CDR2 sequences are LNHDA and SQIVND (reference sequence). V was pared by 6 bases and J by 4 bases, with 9 bases between. This CDR3 comprises 12 residues. In the study's own analysis: Reference gene primer amplification gave estimated nucleated cell counts. TCRdb's table, derived via immunoSEQ multiplex PCR, lists solely in-frame clones and lacks some. Clone size and the V and J calls come from that table; the DNA yielded D and trimming. The table has about 70,000 clones, roughly 84% seen once. The TCR was taken from a woman of 80 years or more with active or convalescent COVID-19. The sample was peripheral blood. This sequence joins TRBV19 and TRBJ1-2; D gene ambiguous. The CDR3 loop is CASRNYGYGYTF. The DNA for the CDR3 is TGTGCCAGTAGAAACTATGGCTATGGCTACACCTTC.